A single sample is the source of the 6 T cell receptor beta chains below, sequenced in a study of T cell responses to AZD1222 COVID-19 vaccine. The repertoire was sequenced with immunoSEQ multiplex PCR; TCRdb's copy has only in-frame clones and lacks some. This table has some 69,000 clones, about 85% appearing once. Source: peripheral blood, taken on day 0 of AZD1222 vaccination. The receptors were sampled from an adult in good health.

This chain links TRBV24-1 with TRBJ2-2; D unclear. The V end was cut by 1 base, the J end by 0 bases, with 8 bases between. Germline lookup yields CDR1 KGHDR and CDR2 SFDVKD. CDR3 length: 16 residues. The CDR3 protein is CATSDFGVTNTGELFF. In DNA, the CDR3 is TGTGCCACCAGTGATTTTGGGGTGACGAACACCGGGGAGCTGTTTTTT.

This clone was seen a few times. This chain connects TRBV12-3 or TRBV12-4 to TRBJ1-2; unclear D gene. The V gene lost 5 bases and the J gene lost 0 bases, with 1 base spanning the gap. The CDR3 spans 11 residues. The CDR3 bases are TGTGCCAGCAGTCCTAACTATGGCTACACCTTC. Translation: CASSPNYGYTF.

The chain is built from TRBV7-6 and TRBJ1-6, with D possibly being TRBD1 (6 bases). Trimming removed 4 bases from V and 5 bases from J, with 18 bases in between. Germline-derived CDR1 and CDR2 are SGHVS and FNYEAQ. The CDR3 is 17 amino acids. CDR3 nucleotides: TGTGCCAGCAGCTCCCCTTTGGGGGGCAGGGATAATTCACCCCTCCACTTT. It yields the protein CASSSPLGGRDNSPLHF.

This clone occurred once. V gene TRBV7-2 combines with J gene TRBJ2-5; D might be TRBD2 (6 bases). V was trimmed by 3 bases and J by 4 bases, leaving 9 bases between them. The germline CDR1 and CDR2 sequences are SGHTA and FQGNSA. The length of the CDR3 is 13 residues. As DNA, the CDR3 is TGTGCCAGCAGCTTTAGCGGTGTAGAGACCCAGTACTTC. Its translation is CASSFSGVETQYF.

CDR3 DNA sequence: TGTGCCAGCAGCCGAGGACAGGGGACCTCTGGGGCCAACGTCCTGACTTTC. Its protein is CASSRGQGTSGANVLTF. The chain carries TRBV6-2 or TRBV6-3 and TRBJ2-6, with TRBD1 identical over 9 bases. The CDR3 spans 17 residues. CDR1 is MNHEY, CDR2 SVGEGT, per germline. V dropped 6 bases and J dropped 0; count of bases not matched to a gene: 6.

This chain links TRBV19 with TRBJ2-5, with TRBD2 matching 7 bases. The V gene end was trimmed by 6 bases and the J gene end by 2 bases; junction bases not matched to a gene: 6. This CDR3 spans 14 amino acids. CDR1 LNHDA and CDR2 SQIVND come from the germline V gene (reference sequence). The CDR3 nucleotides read TGTGCCAGTAGCCACCGGGGGGATCAAGAGACCCAGTACTTC. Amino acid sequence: CASSHRGDQETQYF.